Below, one TCR beta chain is given with its context. Antigen unknown. The sample comes from a study of cytomegalovirus exposure and HLA in healthy donors. Study outcomes and limitations: There were some V segments, including TRBV6-2 and TRBV6-3, excluded as indistinguishable.

PCR primers comprised 60 Vbeta and 13 Jbeta primers. Profiled with immunoSEQ multiplex PCR; TCRdb holds only in-frame clones, not every one. This table holds approximately 120,000 clones. The CDR3 sequence is 15 residues long. Looked up from germline, CDR1 is SGHVS and CDR2 is FNYEAQ. The J segment lost 7 bases and the V segment lost 5 bases, leaving 11 bases of the junction unmatched. What was sequenced was PBMCs. The V gene is TRBV7-6, the J gene TRBJ2-1, with 7 bases lining up with TRBD2. The sequence derives from a man aged 25-45 years in good health and CMV-seronegative. The CDR3 sequence: CASSPSGRAWNEQFF. In DNA, the CDR3 is TGTGCCAGCAGCCCTAGCGGACGCGCGTGGAATGAGCAGTTCTTC.